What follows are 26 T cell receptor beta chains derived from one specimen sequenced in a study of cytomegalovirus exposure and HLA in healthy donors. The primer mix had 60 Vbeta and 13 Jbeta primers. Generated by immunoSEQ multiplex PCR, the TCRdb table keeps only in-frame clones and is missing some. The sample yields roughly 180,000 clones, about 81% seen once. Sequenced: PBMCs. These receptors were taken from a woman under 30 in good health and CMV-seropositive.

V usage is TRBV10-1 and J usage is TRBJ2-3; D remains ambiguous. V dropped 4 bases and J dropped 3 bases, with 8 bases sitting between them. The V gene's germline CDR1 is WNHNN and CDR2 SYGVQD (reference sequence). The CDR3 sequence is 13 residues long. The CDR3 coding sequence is TGCGCCAGCAGTGTAGGAGATACAGATACGCAGTATTTT. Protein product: CASSVGDTDTQYF.

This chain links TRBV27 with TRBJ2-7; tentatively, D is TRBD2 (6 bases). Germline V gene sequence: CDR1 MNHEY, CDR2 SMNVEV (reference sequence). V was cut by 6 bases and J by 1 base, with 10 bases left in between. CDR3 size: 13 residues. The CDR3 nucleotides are TGTGCCAGCAGCCCCGGGAGATCCTACGAGCAGTACTTC. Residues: CASSPGRSYEQYF.

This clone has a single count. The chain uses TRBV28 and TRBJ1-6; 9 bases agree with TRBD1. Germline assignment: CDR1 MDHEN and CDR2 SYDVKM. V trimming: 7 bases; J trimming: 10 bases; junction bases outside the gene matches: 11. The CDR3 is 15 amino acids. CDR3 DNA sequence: TGTGCCAGCACCATGACCGGGACAGGGCTCTCACCCCTCCACTTT. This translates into CASTMTGTGLSPLHF.

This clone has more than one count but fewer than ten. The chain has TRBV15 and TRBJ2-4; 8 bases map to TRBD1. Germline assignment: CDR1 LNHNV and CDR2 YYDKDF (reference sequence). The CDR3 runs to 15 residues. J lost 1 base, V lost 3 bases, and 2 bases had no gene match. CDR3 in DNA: TGTGCCACCAGCAGGGACAGGGATGCCAAAAACATTCAGTACTTC. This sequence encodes CATSRDRDAKNIQYF.

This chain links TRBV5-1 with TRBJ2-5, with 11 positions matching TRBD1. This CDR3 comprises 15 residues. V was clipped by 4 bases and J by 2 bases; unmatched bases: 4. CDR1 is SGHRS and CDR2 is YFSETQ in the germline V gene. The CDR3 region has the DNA TGCGCCAGCAGCGCTGGGACAGGGGGTCAAGAGACCCAGTACTTC. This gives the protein CASSAGTGGQETQYF.

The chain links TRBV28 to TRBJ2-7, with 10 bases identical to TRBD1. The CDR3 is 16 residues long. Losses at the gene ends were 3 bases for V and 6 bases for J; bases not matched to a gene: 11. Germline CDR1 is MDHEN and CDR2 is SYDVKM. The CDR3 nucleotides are TGTGCCAGCAGTTTCGTATGGCGGGACAGGGGAAGCGAGCAGTACTTC. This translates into CASSFVWRDRGSEQYF.

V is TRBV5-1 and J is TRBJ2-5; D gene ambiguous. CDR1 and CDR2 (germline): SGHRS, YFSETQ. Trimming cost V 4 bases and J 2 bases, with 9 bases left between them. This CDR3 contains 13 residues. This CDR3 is CASSLQTQETQYF. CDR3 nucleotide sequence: TGCGCCAGCAGCCTACAGACGCAAGAGACCCAGTACTTC.

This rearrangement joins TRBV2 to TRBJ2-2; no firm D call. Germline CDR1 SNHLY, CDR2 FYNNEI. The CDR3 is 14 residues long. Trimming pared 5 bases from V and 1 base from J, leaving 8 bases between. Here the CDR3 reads CASSFEQNTGELFF. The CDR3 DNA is TGTGCCAGCAGTTTTGAACAGAACACCGGGGAGCTGTTTTTT.

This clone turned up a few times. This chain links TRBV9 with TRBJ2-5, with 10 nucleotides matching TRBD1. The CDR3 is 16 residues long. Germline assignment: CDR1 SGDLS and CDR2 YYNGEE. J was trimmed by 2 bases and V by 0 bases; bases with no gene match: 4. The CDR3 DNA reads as TGTGCCAGCAGCGTAGGGGGGACAGGGGCTCAAGAGACCCAGTACTTC. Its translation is CASSVGGTGAQETQYF.

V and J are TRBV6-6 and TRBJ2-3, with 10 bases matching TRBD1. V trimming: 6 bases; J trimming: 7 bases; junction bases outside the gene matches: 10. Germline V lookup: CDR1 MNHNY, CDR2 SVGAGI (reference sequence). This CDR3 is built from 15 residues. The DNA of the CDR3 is TGTGCCAGCAGCGCACGACAGGGGGCGCCTCATACGCAGTATTTT. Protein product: CASSARQGAPHTQYF.

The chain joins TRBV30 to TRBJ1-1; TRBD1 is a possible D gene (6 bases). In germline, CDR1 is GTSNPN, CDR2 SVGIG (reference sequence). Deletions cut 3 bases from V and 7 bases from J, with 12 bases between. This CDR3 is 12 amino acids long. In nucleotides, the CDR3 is TGTGCCTGGAGAAGGGGGTTAATTGAAGCTTTCTTT. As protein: CAWRRGLIEAFF.

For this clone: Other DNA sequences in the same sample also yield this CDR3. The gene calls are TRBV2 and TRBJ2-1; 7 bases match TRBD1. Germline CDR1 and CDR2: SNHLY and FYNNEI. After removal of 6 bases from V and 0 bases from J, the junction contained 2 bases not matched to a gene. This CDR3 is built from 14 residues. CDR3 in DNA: TGTGCCAGCAGGGCAGGGGGCTCCTACAATGAGCAGTTCTTC. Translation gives CASRAGGSYNEQFF. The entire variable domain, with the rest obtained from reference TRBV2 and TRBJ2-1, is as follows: EPEVTQTPSHQVTQMGQEVILRCVPISNHLYFYWYRQILGQKVEFLVSFYNNEISEKSEIFDDQFSVERPDGSNFTLKIRSTKLEDSAMYFCASRAGGSYNEQFFGPGTRLTVL.

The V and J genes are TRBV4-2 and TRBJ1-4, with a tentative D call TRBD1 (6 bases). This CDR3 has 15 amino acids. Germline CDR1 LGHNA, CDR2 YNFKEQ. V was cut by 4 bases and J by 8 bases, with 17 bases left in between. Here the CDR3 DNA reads TGTGCCAGCAGCCGAAAGGGGGATATGGGGGAAAAACTGTTTTTT. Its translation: CASSRKGDMGEKLFF.

The CDR3 DNA is TGTGCCAGCAGTGTCGTTGCGGATGACTACGAGCAGTACGTC. Amino acids: CASSVVADDYEQYV. The J gene is TRBJ2-7, the V gene TRBV2; D gene ambiguous. The CDR3 sequence is 14 residues long. V was clipped by 4 bases and J by 3 bases, with 13 bases between them. Germline V gene data show CDR1 as SNHLY and CDR2 as FYNNEI.

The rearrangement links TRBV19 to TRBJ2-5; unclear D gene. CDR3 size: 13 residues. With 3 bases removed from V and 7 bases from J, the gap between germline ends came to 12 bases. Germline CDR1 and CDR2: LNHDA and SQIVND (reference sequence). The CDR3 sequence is CASSIVGPGTQYF. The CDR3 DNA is TGTGCCAGTAGTATCGTAGGTCCGGGGACCCAGTACTTC.

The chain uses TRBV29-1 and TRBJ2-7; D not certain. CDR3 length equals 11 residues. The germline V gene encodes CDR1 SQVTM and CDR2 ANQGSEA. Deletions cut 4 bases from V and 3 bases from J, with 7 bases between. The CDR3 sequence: CSVVRDYEQYF. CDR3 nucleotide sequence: TGCAGCGTTGTTAGAGACTACGAGCAGTACTTC.

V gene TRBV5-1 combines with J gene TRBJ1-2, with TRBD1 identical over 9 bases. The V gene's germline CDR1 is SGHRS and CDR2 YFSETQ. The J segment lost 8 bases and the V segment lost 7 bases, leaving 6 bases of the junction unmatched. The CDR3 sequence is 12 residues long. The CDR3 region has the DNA TGCGCCAGCGCCTGGACAGGGGACGGCTACACCTTC. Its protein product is CASAWTGDGYTF.

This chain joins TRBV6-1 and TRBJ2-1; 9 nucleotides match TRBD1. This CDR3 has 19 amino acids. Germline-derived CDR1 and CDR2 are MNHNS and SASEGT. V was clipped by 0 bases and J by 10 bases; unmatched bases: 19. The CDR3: CASSEASLGAQGASNEQFF. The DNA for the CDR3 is TGTGCCAGCAGTGAAGCCTCTTTAGGCGCACAGGGGGCCTCCAACGAGCAGTTCTTC.

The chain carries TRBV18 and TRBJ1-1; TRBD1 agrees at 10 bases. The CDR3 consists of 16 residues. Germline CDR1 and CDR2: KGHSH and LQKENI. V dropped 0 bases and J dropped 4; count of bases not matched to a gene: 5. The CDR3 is CASSPPLTGGVTEAFF. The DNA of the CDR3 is TGTGCCAGCTCACCACCTTTGACAGGGGGCGTCACTGAAGCTTTCTTT.

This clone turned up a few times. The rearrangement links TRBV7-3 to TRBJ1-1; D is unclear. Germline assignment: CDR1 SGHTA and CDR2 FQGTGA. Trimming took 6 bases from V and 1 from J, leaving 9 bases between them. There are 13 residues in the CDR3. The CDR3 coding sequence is TGTGCCAGCAGTATACAAAGGAACACTGAAGCTTTCTTT. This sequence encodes CASSIQRNTEAFF.

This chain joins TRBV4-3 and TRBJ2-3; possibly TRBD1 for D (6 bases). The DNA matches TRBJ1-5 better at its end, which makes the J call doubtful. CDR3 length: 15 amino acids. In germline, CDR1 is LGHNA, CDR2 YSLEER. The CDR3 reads CASSQGGPPADTQHF. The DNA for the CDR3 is TGCGCCAGCAGCCAAGGGGGGCCCCCGGCAGATACGCAGCATTTT.

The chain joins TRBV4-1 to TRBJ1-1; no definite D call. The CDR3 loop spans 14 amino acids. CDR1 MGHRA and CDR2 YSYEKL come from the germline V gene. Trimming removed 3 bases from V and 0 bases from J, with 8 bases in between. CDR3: CASSQTTLNTEAFF. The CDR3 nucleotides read TGCGCCAGCAGCCAGACAACACTGAACACTGAAGCTTTCTTT.

The CDR3 reads CAISESTEGNEQYF. The CDR3 bases are TGTGCCATCAGTGAGTCGACCGAGGGCAACGAGCAGTACTTC. The V call is TRBV10-3, the J call TRBJ2-5; tentative D call: TRBD2 (5 bases). The J call is doubtful: the DNA matches TRBJ2-7 better. The CDR3 is made up of 14 amino acids. Germline loops: CDR1 ENHRY, CDR2 SYGVKD.

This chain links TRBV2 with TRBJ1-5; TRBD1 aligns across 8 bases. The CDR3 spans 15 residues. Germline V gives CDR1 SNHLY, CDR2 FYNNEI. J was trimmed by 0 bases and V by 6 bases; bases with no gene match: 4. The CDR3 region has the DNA TGTGCCAGCAGACAAGACAGGGGTAGCAATCAGCCCCAGCATTTT. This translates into CASRQDRGSNQPQHF.

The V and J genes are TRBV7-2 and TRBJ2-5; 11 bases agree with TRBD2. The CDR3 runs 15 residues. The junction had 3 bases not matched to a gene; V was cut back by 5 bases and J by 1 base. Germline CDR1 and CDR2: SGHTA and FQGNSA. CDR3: CASSATSGGQETQYF. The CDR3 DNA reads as TGTGCCAGCAGCGCAACTAGCGGGGGCCAAGAGACCCAGTACTTC.

In DNA, the CDR3 is TGTGCCAGCACCCATAAGGAGGGCCATACGCAGTATTTT. Its protein product is CASTHKEGHTQYF. The J gene is TRBJ2-3, the V gene TRBV7-9, with a tentative D call TRBD2 (6 bases). Germline CDR1 and CDR2: SEHNR and FQNEAQ (reference sequence). The CDR3 is 13 amino acids. V lost 7 bases and J lost 7, with 15 bases in between.